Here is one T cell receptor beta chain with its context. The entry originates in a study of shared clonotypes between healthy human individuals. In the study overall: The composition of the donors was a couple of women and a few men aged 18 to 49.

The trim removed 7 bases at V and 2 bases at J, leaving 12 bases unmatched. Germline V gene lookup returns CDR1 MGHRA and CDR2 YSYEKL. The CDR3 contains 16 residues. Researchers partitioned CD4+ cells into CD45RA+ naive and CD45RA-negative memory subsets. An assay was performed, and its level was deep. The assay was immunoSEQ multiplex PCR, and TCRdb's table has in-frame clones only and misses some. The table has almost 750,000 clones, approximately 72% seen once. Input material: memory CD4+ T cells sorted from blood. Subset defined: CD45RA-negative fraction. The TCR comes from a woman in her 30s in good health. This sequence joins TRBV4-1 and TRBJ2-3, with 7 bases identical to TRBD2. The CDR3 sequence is CASKPRAAGPTDTQYF. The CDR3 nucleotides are TGCGCCAGCAAACCAAGAGCAGCGGGACCCACAGATACGCAGTATTTT.